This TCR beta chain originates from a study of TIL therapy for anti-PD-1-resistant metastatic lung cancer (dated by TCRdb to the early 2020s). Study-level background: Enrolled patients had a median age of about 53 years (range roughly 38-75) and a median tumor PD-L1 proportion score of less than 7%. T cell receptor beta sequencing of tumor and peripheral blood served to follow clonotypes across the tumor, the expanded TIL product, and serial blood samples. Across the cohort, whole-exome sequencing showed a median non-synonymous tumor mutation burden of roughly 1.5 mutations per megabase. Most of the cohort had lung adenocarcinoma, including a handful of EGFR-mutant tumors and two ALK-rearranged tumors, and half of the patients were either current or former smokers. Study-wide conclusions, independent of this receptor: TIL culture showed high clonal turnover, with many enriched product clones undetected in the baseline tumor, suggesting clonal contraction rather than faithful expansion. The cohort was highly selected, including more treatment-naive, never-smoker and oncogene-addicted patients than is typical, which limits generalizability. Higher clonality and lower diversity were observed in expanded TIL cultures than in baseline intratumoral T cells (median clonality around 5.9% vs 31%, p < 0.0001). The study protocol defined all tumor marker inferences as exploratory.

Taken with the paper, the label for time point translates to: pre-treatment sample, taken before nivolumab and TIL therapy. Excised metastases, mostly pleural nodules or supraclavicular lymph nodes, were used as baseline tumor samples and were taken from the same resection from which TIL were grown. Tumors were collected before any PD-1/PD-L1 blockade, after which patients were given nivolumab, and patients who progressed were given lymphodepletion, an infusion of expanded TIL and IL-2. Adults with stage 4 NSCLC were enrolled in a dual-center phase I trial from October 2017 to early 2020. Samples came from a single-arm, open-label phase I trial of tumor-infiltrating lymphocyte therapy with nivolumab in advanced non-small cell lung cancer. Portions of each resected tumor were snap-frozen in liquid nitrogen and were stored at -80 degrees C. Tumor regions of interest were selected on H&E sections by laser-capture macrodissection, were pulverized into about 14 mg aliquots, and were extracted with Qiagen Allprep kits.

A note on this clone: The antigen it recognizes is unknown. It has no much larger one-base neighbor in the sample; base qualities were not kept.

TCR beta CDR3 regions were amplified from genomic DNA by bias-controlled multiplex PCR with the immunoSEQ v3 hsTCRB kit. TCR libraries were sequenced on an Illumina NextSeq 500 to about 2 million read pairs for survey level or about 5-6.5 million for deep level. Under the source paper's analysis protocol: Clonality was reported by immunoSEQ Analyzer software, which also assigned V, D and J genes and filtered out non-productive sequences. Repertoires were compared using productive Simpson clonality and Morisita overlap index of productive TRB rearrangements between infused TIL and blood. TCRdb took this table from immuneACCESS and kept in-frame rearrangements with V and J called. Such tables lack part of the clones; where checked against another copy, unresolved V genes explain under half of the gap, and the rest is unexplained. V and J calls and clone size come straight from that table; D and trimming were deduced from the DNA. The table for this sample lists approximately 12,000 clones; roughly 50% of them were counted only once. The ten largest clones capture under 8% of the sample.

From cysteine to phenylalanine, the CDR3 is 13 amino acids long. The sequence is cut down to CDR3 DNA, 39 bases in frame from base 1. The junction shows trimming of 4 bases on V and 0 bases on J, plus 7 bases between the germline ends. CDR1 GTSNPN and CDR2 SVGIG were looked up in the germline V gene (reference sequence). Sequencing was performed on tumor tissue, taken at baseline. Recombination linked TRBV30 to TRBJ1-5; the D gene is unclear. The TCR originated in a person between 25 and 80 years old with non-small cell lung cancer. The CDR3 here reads CAWNKGSNQPQHF. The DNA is TGTGCCTGGAATAAAGGTAGCAATCAGCCCCAGCATTTT.